Listed below are T cell receptor beta chains from one sample, sequenced in a study of T cells in Graves' hyperthyroidism and ophthalmopathy. TCRdb re-analysed the multiplex PCR reads in MiXCR, keeping a single row per CDR3 protein. The top ten clones hold roughly 8% of a sample with roughly 740,000 distinct CDR3 sequences, over 15% of them seen once. Material for sequencing was blood. These receptors all come from a man younger than 30 with Graves' hyperthyroidism. Each CDR3 is given with its conserved first and last residue. A D gene is named only where the DNA matches it firmly. Size is omitted from some rows. Given values are once, few, many or a class for expanded clones.

CDR3nt | CDR3aa | v_gene | d_gene | abundance | j_gene
TGTGCCAGCAGGACGGGCTCCTCTGGGGCTAATGAAAAACTGTTTTTT | CASRTGSSGANEKLFF | TRBV11-2 | - | - | TRBJ1-4
TGTGCCAGCAGGGGGTCAAACGACAGGCCATTAGATACGCAGTATTTT | CASRGSNDRPLDTQYF | TRBV7-2 | - | many | TRBJ2-3
TGCAGTGCCGTAGCGGTTAGGGAGCAGTTCTTC | CSAVAVREQFF | TRBV20-1 | - | many | TRBJ2-1
TGTGCCAGCAGCTTAGTCGGAGGGCGGAACACTGAAGCTTTCTTT | CASSLVGGRNTEAFF | TRBV13 | - | many | TRBJ1-1
TGTGCCAGCAGTGAGGGCGGGAGAAGGGGGAATGAGCAGTTCTTC | CASSEGGRRGNEQFF | TRBV2 | - | - | TRBJ2-1
TGTGCCAGCAGCTTAGGTAGCACGAACACCGGGGAGCTGTTTTTT | CASSLGSTNTGELFF | TRBV7-3 | - | - | TRBJ2-2
TGTGCCTGGAGGGATTCGGGGAGATGGGAGCTGTTTTTT | CAWRDSGRWELFF | TRBV30 | - | many | TRBJ2-2
TGTGCCAGCAGCCCTACCCTACCGGTTCAAGAGACCCAGTACTTC | CASSPTLPVQETQYF | TRBV28 | - | many | TRBJ2-5
TGTGCCAGCAGTTTCCCCGGGACAGATACGCAGTATTTT | CASSFPGTDTQYF | TRBV28 | - | many | TRBJ2-3
TGCGCCAGCAGCCAAGACGGGGGGGAGGGTCAGCCCCAGCATTTT | CASSQDGGEGQPQHF | TRBV4-1 | - | - | TRBJ1-5
TGTGCCAGCAGTCCTAGGGTGAGGGCTAGGCCAAAATGGCCCCAGCATTTT | CASSPRVRARPKWPQHF | TRBV6-4 | - | - | TRBJ1-5
TGCAGTGCCACGGGGACTAGCGACTCCTACAATGAGCAGTTCTTC | CSATGTSDSYNEQFF | TRBV20-1 | TRBD2 | - | TRBJ2-1
TGTGCCAGCAGTAGACAGGGGGCAGATACGCAGTATTTT | CASSRQGADTQYF | TRBV6-1 | TRBD1 | many | TRBJ2-3
TGTGCCAGCAGCTTAGCGATGTACCAAGAGACCCAGTACTTC | CASSLAMYQETQYF | TRBV7-9 | - | few | TRBJ2-5
TGTGCCAGCATTCAGGCGGTGGGGTTCCATGAGCGGTTCTTC | CASIQAVGFHERFF | TRBV12-3/TRBV12-4 | - | - | TRBJ2-1
TGCAGCGCCCGGGGGGGGACAGGGGGAACGGGAGCCCACGAGCAGTACTTC | CSARGGTGGTGAHEQYF | TRBV29-1 | TRBD1 | - | TRBJ2-7
TGCGCCAGCAGCCCGGGCCCAGCCCCAGCACCTAATGAAAAACTGTTTTTT | CASSPGPAPAPNEKLFF | TRBV4-1 | - | few | TRBJ1-4
TGCGCCAGCAGCTTGCCCAATCGGCGGCCCCAAGGGGGCCTCTACGAGCAGTACTTC | CASSLPNRRPQGGLYEQYF | TRBV5-1 | TRBD1 | - | TRBJ2-7
TGTGCCAGCAGTTACTCGACCACCCTTGAAGCTTTCTTT | CASSYSTTLEAFF | TRBV6-2/TRBV6-3 | - | - | TRBJ1-1
TGTGCCTGGAGTGCGGGACTAGCGGGAGTCCACGAGCAGTACTTC | CAWSAGLAGVHEQYF | TRBV30 | TRBD2 | - | TRBJ2-7
TGCAGTGCTAGGAAGCGGCAAGAGACCCAGTACTTC | CSARKRQETQYF | TRBV20-1 | - | few | TRBJ2-5
TGCAGTGCTAGATGGGGGAGCGGGGCCGGGGAGCTGTTTTTT | CSARWGSGAGELFF | TRBV20-1 | TRBD2 | - | TRBJ2-2
TGTGCCAGCAGCGGCTCAGGGGTTGGTGGCTACACCTTC | CASSGSGVGGYTF | TRBV7-8 | - | - | TRBJ1-2
TGTGCCAGCACCACCCCCGGGACGGAGACCCAGTACTTC | CASTTPGTETQYF | TRBV6-2/TRBV6-3 | - | - | TRBJ2-5